A selection of T cell receptor beta chains follows, all from one sample in a study of yellow fever vaccine responses in identical twins. TCRdb independently ran MiXCR on the RT-PCR reads; one entry per CDR3 protein. The sample lists 20,000 or so distinct CDR3 sequences, over 65% occurring once. The sequenced sample was T cells from blood (PBMCs), unsorted or a sorted subset (not recorded which), obtained before or after yellow fever vaccination (not recorded which). These receptors all come from a woman aged 18-30 years who received the yellow fever vaccine. Both conserved end residues are part of each CDR3. Fields, in order: clone size, V gene, D gene, J gene, CDR3 DNA, CDR3 protein. The D gene is left open where the match is weak. Where a row states a size, it is once, few, many or the class of an expanded clone; other rows omit it.

-,TRBV4-1,-,TRBJ1-1,TGCGCCAGCAGCCAAGATAGGACATTAAATAGAGAGGCTTTCTTT,CASSQDRTLNREAFF
-,TRBV15,TRBD1,TRBJ1-1,TGTGCCACCAGCAGGTCCGACAGGGGCTGGCCTGAAGCTTTCTTT,CATSRSDRGWPEAFF
-,TRBV11-1,-,TRBJ2-5,TGTGCCAGCAGCCCCGTGGACACCCAAGAGACCCAGTACTTC,CASSPVDTQETQYF
-,TRBV18,-,TRBJ2-5,TGTGCCAGCTCACCACTCCTAGAGACCCAGTACTTC,CASSPLLETQYF
-,TRBV7-6,-,TRBJ1-5,TGTGCCAGCAGCCCAATGGAATATCAGCCCCAGCATTTT,CASSPMEYQPQHF
-,TRBV5-1,-,TRBJ2-7,TGCGCCAGCAGCTTGGCCGACTCCGAGCAGTACTTC,CASSLADSEQYF
once,TRBV20-1,-,TRBJ2-3,TGCAGTGCAGATACCGGGCCGGCAGATACGCAGTATTTT,CSADTGPADTQYF
-,TRBV18,TRBD1,TRBJ1-5,TGTGCCAGCTCACCCCCAACAGGGGGGGGTCAGCCCCAGCATTTT,CASSPPTGGGQPQHF
-,TRBV10-3,-,TRBJ2-7,TGTGCCATCAATTCCGGGACGGACAATTCAGGGCAGTACTTC,CAINSGTDNSGQYF
-,TRBV29-1,-,TRBJ1-1,TGCAGCGTTAACAGTGTAATGAACACTGAAGCTTTCTTT,CSVNSVMNTEAFF
-,TRBV13,TRBD1,TRBJ2-7,TGTGCCAGCAGGGGGGACAGGGGTTCCGAGCAGTACTTC,CASRGDRGSEQYF
-,TRBV6-1,-,TRBJ2-2,TGTGCCAGCATGCAACAGGCGAACACCGGGGAGCTGTTTTTT,CASMQQANTGELFF
-,TRBV11-3,TRBD2,TRBJ2-3,TGTGCCAGCAGCCCGCTAGCGGGAGTTGGGGATACGCAGTATTTT,CASSPLAGVGDTQYF
-,TRBV18,-,TRBJ1-5,TGTGCCAGCTCACCACCGGTCCAGGGTCGGGCTAATCAGCCCCAGCATTTT,CASSPPVQGRANQPQHF
-,TRBV4-1,-,TRBJ2-7,TGCGCCAGCAGCCAAGACCGACAGTATAGCTCCTACGAGCAGTACTTC,CASSQDRQYSSYEQYF
-,TRBV20-1,TRBD2,TRBJ2-1,TGCAGTGCTAGAGACACTAGCGGGGCGTTCTTC,CSARDTSGAFF
-,TRBV29-1,TRBD2,TRBJ2-1,TGCAGCGTTGTACTAGCGGGAGCATCCTACAATGAGCAGTTCTTC,CSVVLAGASYNEQFF
few,TRBV7-7,-,TRBJ2-2,TGTGCCAGCAGCTTGGGGGGCGCAGGTACCGGGGAGCTGTTTTTT,CASSLGGAGTGELFF
-,TRBV11-1,-,TRBJ2-1,TGTGCCAGCAGCCCTCCTGATCATCGGCAGTTCTTC,CASSPPDHRQFF
-,TRBV4-1,TRBD2,TRBJ2-3,TGCGCCAGCAGTCTCCCTAGCGGGGGCACAGATACGCAGTATTTT,CASSLPSGGTDTQYF
-,TRBV29-1,-,TRBJ2-3,TGCAGCGTTGAAGGCGGGACCACAGATACGCAGTATTTT,CSVEGGTTDTQYF
-,TRBV15,TRBD1,TRBJ2-7,TGTGCCACCAGCAGGGGACAGGGCTTCAACGAGCAGTACTTC,CATSRGQGFNEQYF
-,TRBV11-2,TRBD2,TRBJ2-1,TGTGCCAGCAGCTTAGGACTAGCCAACAATGAGCAGTTCTTC,CASSLGLANNEQFF
-,TRBV9,TRBD2,TRBJ2-3,TGTGCCAGCAGCAGATCTAGCGGGCGCACAGATACGCAGTATTTT,CASSRSSGRTDTQYF
-,TRBV4-1,-,TRBJ1-5,TGCGCCAGCAGCCAACGTCCGGTCCGTCTTAGCAATCAGCCCCAGCATTTT,CASSQRPVRLSNQPQHF
-,TRBV9,-,TRBJ2-7,TGTGCCAGCAGCGTAGACAGGATCTCCTACGAGCAGTACTTC,CASSVDRISYEQYF
-,TRBV6-5,-,TRBJ1-2,TGTGCCAGCAGTTCGTGGGATGTGACTAACTATGGCTACACCTTC,CASSSWDVTNYGYTF
-,TRBV18,-,TRBJ1-6,TGTGCCAGCTCATCGACGAGTCACTCCTATAATTCACCCCTCCACTTT,CASSSTSHSYNSPLHF
once,TRBV29-1,-,TRBJ2-3,TGCAGCGGCCAGGACAGAATTCCAGATACGCAGTATTTT,CSGQDRIPDTQYF
-,TRBV12-3/TRBV12-4,-,TRBJ1-5,TGTGCCAGTAGACCCGGGGATCAGCCCCAGCATTTT,CASRPGDQPQHF
-,TRBV7-7,-,TRBJ2-1,TGTGCCAGCAGCCCCGGAGGAGGATTCTACAATGAGCAGTTCTTC,CASSPGGGFYNEQFF
-,TRBV11-3,-,TRBJ2-3,TGTGCCAGCAGCTTATCAGGGGCCACAGATACGCAGTATTTT,CASSLSGATDTQYF
-,TRBV3-1,TRBD2,TRBJ2-1,TGTGCCAGCAGCCAAGATCTACTAGCGGGCAATGAGCAGTTCTTC,CASSQDLLAGNEQFF
few,TRBV20-1,-,TRBJ2-1,TGCAGTGCTAGAAAGGGGGGACTCCTCATTTCGGAGCAGTTCTTC,CSARKGGLLISEQFF
-,TRBV13,-,TRBJ1-2,TGTGCCAGCAGCTTGACCGCGGGCTATGGCTACACCTTC,CASSLTAGYGYTF
-,TRBV24-1,-,TRBJ2-2,TGTGCCACCAGTGACTGGGACTCAAACACCGGGGAGCTGTTTTTT,CATSDWDSNTGELFF
-,TRBV2,TRBD2,TRBJ2-4,TGTGCCAGCGGGGGACTAGCAGTAGCCAAAAACATTCAGTACTTC,CASGGLAVAKNIQYF
-,TRBV11-2,-,TRBJ2-1,TGTGCCAGCAGCTTAGATGGACTTTGGGAGCAGTTCTTC,CASSLDGLWEQFF
-,TRBV10-2,-,TRBJ2-2,TGCGCCAGCAGTCGTAGCGGAGGACGGACCGGGGAGCTGTTTTTT,CASSRSGGRTGELFF
-,TRBV11-1,TRBD2,TRBJ2-1,TGTGCCAGCAGCTTGGCATATAGCGGGAGGGGGCAGTTCTTC,CASSLAYSGRGQFF
-,TRBV19,-,TRBJ2-1,TGTGCCAGTAAGGATCCCTGGAGGGGGGATGAGCAGTTCTTC,CASKDPWRGDEQFF
-,TRBV2,TRBD2,TRBJ2-3,TGTGCCAGCAGTAATCTAGCGGGAGCCAACACAGATACGCAGTATTTT,CASSNLAGANTDTQYF
-,TRBV4-1,-,TRBJ2-5,TGCGCCAGCAGCGCTAGTAGCGGCCAAGAGACCCAGTACTTC,CASSASSGQETQYF
few,TRBV10-3,-,TRBJ1-2,TGTGCCATCAGTGAAACCGGGACCATGGAGGGCTACACCTTC,CAISETGTMEGYTF
-,TRBV11-1,-,TRBJ2-2,TGTGCCAGCAGCTTTGGACAGAACACCGGGGAGCTGTTTTTT,CASSFGQNTGELFF
-,TRBV5-2,-,TRBJ1-2,TGTGCCAGCAACCCGATGAGGGGCGCAAACTATGGCTACACCTTC,CASNPMRGANYGYTF
-,TRBV10-3,TRBD2,TRBJ2-1,TGTGCCACGGATAGCGGGGGAAGAAATGAGCAGTTCTTC,CATDSGGRNEQFF
few,TRBV7-6,-,TRBJ2-3,TGTGCCAGCAGCTTCGGGACTGACGAATCGCAGTATTTT,CASSFGTDESQYF
few,TRBV12-3/TRBV12-4,-,TRBJ2-5,TGTGCCAGCAGTTTCTTAAGGGGCTGGGAGACCCAGTACTTC,CASSFLRGWETQYF
-,TRBV6-2/TRBV6-3,-,TRBJ2-5,TGTGCCAGCAGTTACGGGAACCTACGGGAGACCCAGTACTTC,CASSYGNLRETQYF
once,TRBV11-1,TRBD2,TRBJ2-1,TGTGCCAGCACCGGGACTAACAATGAGCAGTTCTTC,CASTGTNNEQFF
few,TRBV5-5,-,TRBJ2-5,TGTGCCAGCAGTTCCAAACCCCAAGAGACCCAGTACTTC,CASSSKPQETQYF